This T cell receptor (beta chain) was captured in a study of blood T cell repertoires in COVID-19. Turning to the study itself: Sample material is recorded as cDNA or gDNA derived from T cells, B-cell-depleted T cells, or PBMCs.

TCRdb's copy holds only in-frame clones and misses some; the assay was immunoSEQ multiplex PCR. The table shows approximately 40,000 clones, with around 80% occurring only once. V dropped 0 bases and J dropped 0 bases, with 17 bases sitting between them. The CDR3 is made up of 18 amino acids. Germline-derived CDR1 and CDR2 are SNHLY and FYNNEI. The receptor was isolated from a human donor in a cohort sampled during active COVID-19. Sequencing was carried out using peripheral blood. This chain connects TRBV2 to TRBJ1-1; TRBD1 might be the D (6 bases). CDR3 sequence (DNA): TGTGCCAGCAGTGAAGCCCTTCCCGGGGGGGCGATGAACACTGAAGCTTTCTTT. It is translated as CASSEALPGGAMNTEAFF.